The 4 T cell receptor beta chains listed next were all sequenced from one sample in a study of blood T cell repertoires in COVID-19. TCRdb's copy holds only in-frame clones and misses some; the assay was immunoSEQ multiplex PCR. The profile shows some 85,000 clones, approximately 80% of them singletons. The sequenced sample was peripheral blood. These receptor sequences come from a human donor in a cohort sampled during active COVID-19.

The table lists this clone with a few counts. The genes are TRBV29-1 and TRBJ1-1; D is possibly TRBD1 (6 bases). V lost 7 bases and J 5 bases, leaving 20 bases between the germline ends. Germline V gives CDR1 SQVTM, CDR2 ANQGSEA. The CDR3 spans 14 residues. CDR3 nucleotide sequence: TGCAGCGCCTTACACAGGGTAAAGGTTACTGAAGCTTTCTTT. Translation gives CSALHRVKVTEAFF.

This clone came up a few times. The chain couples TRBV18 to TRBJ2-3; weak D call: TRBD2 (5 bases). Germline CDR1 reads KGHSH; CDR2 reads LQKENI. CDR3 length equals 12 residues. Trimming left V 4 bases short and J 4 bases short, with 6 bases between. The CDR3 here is CASSLGADTQYF. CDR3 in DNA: TGTGCCAGCTCACTGGGAGCAGATACGCAGTATTTT. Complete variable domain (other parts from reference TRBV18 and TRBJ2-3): NAGVMQNPRHLVRRRGQEARLRCSPMKGHSHVYWYRQLPEEGLKFMVYLQKENIIDESGMPKERFSAEFPKEGPSILRIQQVVRGDSAAYFCASSLGADTQYFGPGTRLTVL.

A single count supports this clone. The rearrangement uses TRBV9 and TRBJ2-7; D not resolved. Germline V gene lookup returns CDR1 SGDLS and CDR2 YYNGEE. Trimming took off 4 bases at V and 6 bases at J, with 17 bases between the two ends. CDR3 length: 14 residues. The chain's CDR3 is CASSPLTGSGEQYF. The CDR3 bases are TGTGCCAGCAGCCCATTGACGGGTTCGGGCGAGCAGTACTTC.

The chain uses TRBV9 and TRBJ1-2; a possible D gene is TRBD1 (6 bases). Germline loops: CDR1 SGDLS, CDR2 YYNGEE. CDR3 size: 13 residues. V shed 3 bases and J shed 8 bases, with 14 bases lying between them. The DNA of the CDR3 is TGTGCCAGCAGCGCCCACAGGGACGGGGGCTACACCTTC. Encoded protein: CASSAHRDGGYTF.